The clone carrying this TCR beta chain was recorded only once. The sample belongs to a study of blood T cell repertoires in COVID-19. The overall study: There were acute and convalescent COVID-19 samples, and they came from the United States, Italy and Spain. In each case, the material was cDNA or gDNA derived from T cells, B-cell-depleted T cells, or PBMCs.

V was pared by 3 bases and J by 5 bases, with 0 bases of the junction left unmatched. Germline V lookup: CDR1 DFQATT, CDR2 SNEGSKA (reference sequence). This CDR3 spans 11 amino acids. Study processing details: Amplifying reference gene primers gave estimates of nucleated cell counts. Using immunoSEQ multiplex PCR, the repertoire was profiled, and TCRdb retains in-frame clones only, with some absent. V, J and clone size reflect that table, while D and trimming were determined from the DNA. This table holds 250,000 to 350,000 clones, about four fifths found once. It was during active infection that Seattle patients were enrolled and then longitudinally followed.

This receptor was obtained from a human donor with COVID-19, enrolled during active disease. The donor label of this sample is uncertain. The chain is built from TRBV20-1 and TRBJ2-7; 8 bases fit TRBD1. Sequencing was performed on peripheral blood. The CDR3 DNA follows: TGCAGTGCTAGGACAGGGGACGAGCAGTACTTC. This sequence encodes CSARTGDEQYF.